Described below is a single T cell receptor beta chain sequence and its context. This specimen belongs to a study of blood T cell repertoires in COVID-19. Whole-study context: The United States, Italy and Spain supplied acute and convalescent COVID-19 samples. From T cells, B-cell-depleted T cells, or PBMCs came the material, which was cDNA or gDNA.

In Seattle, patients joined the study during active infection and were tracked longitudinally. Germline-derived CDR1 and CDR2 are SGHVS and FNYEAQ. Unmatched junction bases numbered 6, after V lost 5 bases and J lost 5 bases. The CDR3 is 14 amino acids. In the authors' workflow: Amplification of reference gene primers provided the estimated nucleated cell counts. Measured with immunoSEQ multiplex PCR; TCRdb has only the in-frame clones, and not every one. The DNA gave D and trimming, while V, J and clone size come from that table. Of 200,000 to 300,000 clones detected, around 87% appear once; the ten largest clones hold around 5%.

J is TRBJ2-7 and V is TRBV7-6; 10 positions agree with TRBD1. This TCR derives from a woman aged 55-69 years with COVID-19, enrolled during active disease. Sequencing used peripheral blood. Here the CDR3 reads CASSPRDRGDEQYF. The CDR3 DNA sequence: TGTGCCAGCAGCCCCCGGGACAGGGGAGACGAGCAGTACTTC.